This record looks at one T cell receptor (beta chain) sequence and its context. Its target is unknown. Looked up from germline, CDR1 is SGHTS and CDR2 is YDEGEE. This CDR3 contains 16 residues. Trimming left V 0 bases short and J 4 bases short, with 17 bases between. Clones were read by immunoSEQ multiplex PCR, and TCRdb kept only the in-frame ones, dropping some. The sample consists of about 25,000 clones, 95% to 96% of them appearing once. This specimen belongs to a study of T cells in tuberculosis. Study conclusions and caveats: The TCR-beta difference was not significant; alpha differences partly reflected length.

This clonotype was obtained from a donor aged 10-30 years with latent tuberculosis or without tuberculosis infection. Sample: PBMCs. This chain joins TRBV5-8 and TRBJ2-7; TRBD1 is a possible D gene (6 bases). CDR3 coding DNA: TGTGCCAGCAGCTTGGCCCGGGCAGGGGCTGGGTACGAGCAGTACTTC. It is translated as CASSLARAGAGYEQYF.